Presented here are 26 T cell receptor beta chains from one specimen sequenced in a study of blood T cell repertoires in COVID-19 (dated by TCRdb to between 2020 and 2021). Libraries were constructed by the immunoSEQ multiplex PCR assay. Not all clones reach the TCRdb copy of this immuneACCESS table, which keeps in-frame sequences only. Checked studies attribute under half of the gap to unresolved V genes and leave the rest unexplained. For this sample there are almost 400,000 clones; roughly 86% appear just once. In total, the top ten clones hold about 1.7% of the sample. Input material: PBMCs or T cells enriched from blood (not recorded which). These receptors all stem from a woman in her twenties or thirties who had recovered from COVID-19.

The chain employs TRBV6-5 and TRBJ1-1, with 8 positions matching TRBD1. Germline V gene sequence: CDR1 MNHEY, CDR2 SVGAGI. This CDR3 is built from 13 residues. The V segment lost 6 bases and the J segment 5 bases; nucleotides outside the gene matches: 5. The CDR3 nucleotides read TGTGCCAGCAGCAGGGGGCCCGGGACTGAAGCTTTCTTT. Translation gives CASSRGPGTEAFF.

The CDR3, as DNA: TGTGCCAGCAGCCCTACAGGAGCTGGTGAAAAACTGTTTTTT. It specifies CASSPTGAGEKLFF. J is TRBJ1-4 and V is TRBV27; possibly TRBD1 for D (5 bases). V was clipped by 6 bases and J by 7 bases, with 15 bases between them. This CDR3 is built from 14 residues. CDR1 and CDR2 from the germline V gene are MNHEY and SMNVEV (reference sequence).

The chain joins TRBV15 to TRBJ2-1, with TRBD2 matching over 8 bases. Germline CDR1 LNHNV, CDR2 YYDKDF (reference sequence). Unmatched junction bases numbered 9, after V lost 2 bases and J lost 3 bases. This CDR3 spans 17 amino acids. The CDR3 nucleotides are TGTGCCACCAGCAGACTCGGGGGGGGGCGGCTCTACAATGAGCAGTTCTTC. Its protein product is CATSRLGGGRLYNEQFF.

This clone was seen more than once but under ten times. The rearrangement links TRBV6-5 to TRBJ1-5; no definite D call. Germline-derived CDR1 and CDR2 are MNHEY and SVGAGI. The CDR3 is made up of 14 amino acids. Trimming removed 3 bases at V and 5 bases at J, with 11 bases between. CDR3 region: CASSYAQNYQPQHF. CDR3 DNA: TGTGCCAGCAGTTATGCCCAAAACTATCAGCCCCAGCATTTT.

The chain recombines TRBV15 with TRBJ2-1; 11 bases are a match to TRBD2. V lost 4 bases and J lost 6; bases outside the gene matches: 5. Germline V gene sequence: CDR1 LNHNV, CDR2 YYDKDF (reference sequence). There are 15 residues in the CDR3. The CDR3 protein is CATSKTSGIFNEQFF. Here the CDR3 DNA reads TGTGCCACCAGCAAGACTAGCGGGATATTCAATGAGCAGTTCTTC.

The chain joins TRBV3-1 (or the pseudogene TRBV3-2) to TRBJ1-4; tentative D call: TRBD1 (6 bases). CDR1 is LGHDT and CDR2 is YNNKEL in the germline V gene (reference sequence). There are 18 residues in the CDR3. Between the trimmed V and J ends, which lost 4 bases and 1 base, there was a span of 19 bases. CDR3 in amino acids: CASSPRAGVLGTNEKLFF. The CDR3 DNA reads TGTGCCAGCAGCCCCCGGGCAGGGGTACTAGGAACTAATGAAAAACTGTTTTTT.

The chain employs TRBV10-1 and TRBJ2-2, with unresolved D. Germline values: CDR1 WNHNN, CDR2 SYGVQD (reference sequence). The CDR3 has 13 residues. Between the trimmed V and J ends, which lost 2 bases and 6 bases, there was a span of 7 bases. The CDR3 region has the DNA TGCGCCAGCAGTGAGCTCCCGGCCGGGGAGCTGTTTTTT. It codes for CASSELPAGELFF.

The chain has TRBV12-3 or TRBV12-4 and TRBJ2-5; D is ambiguous. The CDR3 consists of 13 residues. V lost 7 bases to trimming and J lost 2 bases, with 11 bases between them. The CDR3 spells CASTQHIQETQYF. The CDR3 DNA reads TGTGCCAGCACCCAACACATTCAAGAGACCCAGTACTTC.

This clone showed up just once. This sequence joins TRBV25-1 and TRBJ2-7; 7 bases fit TRBD1. The junction had 15 bases not matched to a gene; V was cut back by 6 bases and J by 7 bases. The CDR3 has 15 residues. The germline gives CDR1 MGHDK, CDR2 SYGVNS. CDR3 nucleotides: TGTGCCAGCAGCCCCAGACAGGGATCCTTGTGGGAGCAGTACTTC. Translating it yields CASSPRQGSLWEQYF.

The J gene is TRBJ1-5, the V gene TRBV11-2; D remains unclear. Germline-derived CDR1 and CDR2 are SGHAT and FQNNGV. V shed 2 bases and J shed 6 bases, with 5 bases lying between them. CDR3 length: 12 amino acids. This CDR3 reads CASSLMSQPQHF. CDR3 DNA sequence: TGTGCCAGCAGCTTAATGAGTCAGCCCCAGCATTTT. Full variable domain (remainder filled in from reference TRBV11-2 and TRBJ1-5): EAGVAQSPRYKIIEKRQSVAFWCNPISGHATLYWYQQILGQGPKLLIQFQNNGVVDDSQLPKDRFSAERLKGVDSTLKIQPAKLEDSAVYLCASSLMSQPQHFGDGTRLSIL.

V usage is TRBV27 and J usage is TRBJ2-7, with 8 bases matching TRBD2. From germline, CDR1 is MNHEY and CDR2 SMNVEV (reference sequence). CDR3 length: 18 amino acids. After removal of 3 bases from V and 0 bases from J, the junction contained 13 bases not matched to a gene. The CDR3: CASSFILGAGGYSYEQYF. CDR3 bases: TGTGCCAGCAGTTTCATTCTAGGGGCGGGGGGATACTCCTACGAGCAGTACTTC.

The rearrangement joins TRBV27 to TRBJ2-1, with D perhaps matching TRBD2 (6 bases). The germline gives CDR1 MNHEY, CDR2 SMNVEV (reference sequence). The CDR3 has 16 residues. V lost 6 bases and J 2 bases, leaving 17 bases between the germline ends. The CDR3 region has the DNA TGTGCCAGCAGGGCGGGACCTTCCTCGGCCTACAATGAGCAGTTCTTC. Protein product: CASRAGPSSAYNEQFF.

CDR3 amino acids: CASSLDGEKLFF. The CDR3 bases are TGCGCCAGCAGCTTGGACGGGGAAAAACTGTTTTTT. This chain uses TRBV5-1 with TRBJ1-4; D gene ambiguous. The CDR3 has 12 residues. Germline loops: CDR1 SGHRS, CDR2 YFSETQ. V lost 0 bases and J lost 8, with 5 bases in between.

The chain employs TRBV10-3 and TRBJ2-3; weak D call: TRBD2 (6 bases). V was cut by 2 bases and J by 0 bases, with 12 bases left in between. The germline gives CDR1 ENHRY, CDR2 SYGVKD. This CDR3 is 16 amino acids long. Here the CDR3 DNA reads TGTGCCATCAGTGAGCCAGCGGGTGAGAGCACAGATACGCAGTATTTT. It yields the protein CAISEPAGESTDTQYF.

This clone was seen more than once but under ten times. The CDR3 sequence: CASSIIPLEYGYTF. DNA of the CDR3: TGTGCCAGTAGTATCATACCGCTTGAGTATGGCTACACCTTC. The chain has TRBV19 and TRBJ1-2; no reliable D call. With 3 bases removed from V and 5 bases from J, the gap between germline ends came to 13 bases. The CDR3 has 14 amino acids. Germline CDR1 reads LNHDA; CDR2 reads SQIVND (reference sequence).

This sequence joins TRBV7-2 and TRBJ2-7, with TRBD2 matching 11 bases. The CDR3 runs 17 residues. In germline, CDR1 is SGHTA, CDR2 FQGNSA. The ends lost 5 bases at V and 5 bases at J; junction bases unmatched: 14. The CDR3 reads CASSPGVAGGPLDEQYF. CDR3 nucleotide sequence: TGTGCCAGCAGCCCGGGGGTAGCGGGAGGGCCTCTAGACGAGCAGTACTTC.

The chain joins TRBV11-1 to TRBJ2-7; TRBD2 aligns across 8 bases. The ends lost 5 bases at V and 2 bases at J; junction bases unmatched: 8. Germline V gene data show CDR1 as SGHAT and CDR2 as FQDESV (reference sequence). This CDR3 has 15 residues. The CDR3 reads CASSPVGSGTYEQYF. The CDR3 DNA follows: TGTGCCAGCAGCCCCGTGGGTAGCGGGACCTACGAGCAGTACTTC.

CDR3 bases: TGTGCCAGTAGTATAAGAGGAGGGAATACGCAGTATTTT. Translated, it gives CASSIRGGNTQYF. The rearrangement uses TRBV19 and TRBJ2-3; D perhaps matches TRBD2 (6 bases). V lost 2 bases and J lost 7, with 10 bases in between. The CDR3 extends over 13 amino acids. Germline CDR1 is LNHDA and CDR2 is SQIVND (reference sequence).

The V call is TRBV10-3, the J call TRBJ1-5; D is uncertain. Germline V gene data show CDR1 as ENHRY and CDR2 as SYGVKD. The CDR3 totals 14 residues. The V gene lost 6 bases and the J gene lost 5 bases, with 14 bases spanning the gap. This CDR3 is CAISDQGGHQPQHF. The CDR3 DNA follows: TGTGCCATCAGCGATCAAGGCGGCCATCAGCCCCAGCATTTT.

This clone occurred many times. The rearrangement joins TRBV7-9 to TRBJ2-7; possibly TRBD2 for D (6 bases). CDR3 size: 14 residues. The V gene's germline CDR1 is SEHNR and CDR2 FQNEAQ (reference sequence). V shed 5 bases and J shed 1 base, with 12 bases lying between them. CDR3 residues: CASSHGGSSYEQYF. The DNA of the CDR3 is TGTGCCAGCAGCCACGGGGGAAGTTCCTACGAGCAGTACTTC.

The chain uses TRBV4-1 and TRBJ1-2, with D uncertain. The CDR3 runs 15 residues. The V end lost 3 bases, the J end lost 5 bases, and 16 bases lay between the germline ends. Per germline, CDR1 MGHRA and CDR2 YSYEKL. CDR3 protein: CASSHLFDGEYGYTF. Written as DNA, the CDR3 is TGCGCCAGCAGCCACCTATTCGACGGGGAATATGGCTACACCTTC.

This chain uses TRBV29-1 with TRBJ1-2; TRBD1 matches at 7 bases. The germline V gene has CDR1 SQVTM and CDR2 ANQGSEA. The CDR3 is 13 amino acids. Trimming removed 4 bases from V and 5 bases from J; junction bases left unmatched: 7. The CDR3 sequence: CSVGPSTGYGYTF. The CDR3 DNA reads TGCAGCGTTGGCCCGTCGACAGGGTATGGCTACACCTTC.

The V gene is TRBV7-9, the J gene TRBJ1-6; 7 nucleotides align to TRBD1. CDR3 length: 15 residues. Germline V gene lookup returns CDR1 SEHNR and CDR2 FQNEAQ (reference sequence). The V segment lost 6 bases and the J segment 0 bases; nucleotides outside the gene matches: 2. The CDR3 reads CASRGGSSYNSPLHF. The CDR3 DNA is TGTGCCAGCAGAGGGGGCAGCTCCTATAATTCACCCCTCCACTTT.

The rearrangement joins TRBV19 to TRBJ2-7; 8 bases fit TRBD1. CDR1 is LNHDA and CDR2 is SQIVND in the germline V gene (reference sequence). There are 14 residues in the CDR3. Trimming cost V 4 bases and J 0 bases; bases outside gene matches: 2. The CDR3 bases are TGTGCCAGTAGTAACAGGGGGAGCTCCTACGAGCAGTACTTC. This codes for CASSNRGSSYEQYF.

J is TRBJ2-3 and V is TRBV15; 7 nucleotides match TRBD2. Germline-derived CDR1 and CDR2 are LNHNV and YYDKDF (reference sequence). V lost 2 bases, J lost 0 bases, and 5 bases stayed unmatched. The CDR3 is 16 amino acids. The CDR3 spells CATSRSGTTSTDTQYF. The CDR3 DNA sequence: TGTGCCACCAGCAGATCCGGGACTACTAGCACAGATACGCAGTATTTT.

The rearrangement links TRBV5-1 to TRBJ2-7, with 9 bases that match TRBD1. Germline lookup yields CDR1 SGHRS and CDR2 YFSETQ. Trimming removed 0 bases from V and 5 bases from J; junction bases left unmatched: 9. The CDR3 is 16 amino acids. The CDR3: CASSLGVGQGIHEQYF. The DNA of the CDR3 is TGCGCCAGCAGCTTGGGAGTGGGACAGGGTATCCACGAGCAGTACTTC. The full variable domain, in which reference TRBV5-1 and TRBJ2-7 provide the parts outside the CDR3, is KAGVTQTPRYLIKTRGQQVTLSCSPISGHRSVSWYQQTPGQGLQFLFEYFSETQRNKGNFPGRFSGRQFSNSRSEMNVSTLELGDSALYLCASSLGVGQGIHEQYFGPGTRLTVT.